The subject of this entry is one T cell receptor beta chain. Its cognate antigen is unknown. The PCR ran on 60 Vbeta and 13 Jbeta primers. Method: immunoSEQ multiplex PCR; TCRdb's copy keeps in-frame clones and lacks some. The sample lists 130,000 to 150,000 clones; 80% were seen once. The germline V gene encodes CDR1 SGHTA and CDR2 FQGNSA. V gave up 3 bases and J gave up 6 bases, with 9 bases separating them. The CDR3 spans 12 residues. This record comes from a study of cytomegalovirus exposure and HLA in healthy donors. Findings of the study overall: Links to common viral pathogens appeared, in a later analysis, for several of the most significant clusters.

This clonotype was obtained from a man in his forties in good health and CMV-seronegative. Sample: PBMCs. The rearrangement links TRBV7-2 to TRBJ2-7, with D perhaps TRBD1 (6 bases). CDR3 in amino acids: CASSFGQFEQYF. The DNA for the CDR3 is TGTGCCAGCAGCTTTGGACAGTTCGAGCAGTACTTC.